This entry concerns a single T cell receptor (beta chain). Its matching antigen is unknown. Data came from immunoSEQ multiplex PCR; TCRdb stores just in-frame clones and leaves some out. The table includes roughly 56,000 clones, around 91% detected once. This specimen comes from a study of graft-versus-host responses after intestinal transplantation. On the study more broadly: For around 3 years after anti-thymocyte globulin induction, all recipients took tacrolimus and steroids. Study-level findings and limits: Early post-transplant falls in HvG clones accompanied the peak levels of circulating GvH clones. Where graft-donor T cell macrochimerism was present, patients had high graft-versus-host to host-versus-graft clonal ratios in allografts. Detection of GvH clones occurred in recipient marrow, and some had their first appearance in ileum or blood.

Germline values: CDR1 LNHDA, CDR2 SQIVND (reference sequence). Trimming stripped 5 bases from V and 3 bases from J, with 15 bases between. CDR3 length: 15 amino acids. The clonotype comes from a human patient who received an intestinal transplant, so some T cells may come from the graft donor. The source was PBMCs, collected approximately 120 days after intestinal transplantation. V gene TRBV19 combines with J gene TRBJ2-3; either TRBD1 or TRBD2 may fit D (6 bases each). In DNA, the CDR3 is TGTGCCAGTAGTTTCGCGGGACACCAGACAGATACGCAGTATTTT. Protein product: CASSFAGHQTDTQYF.